The sequence of this TCR beta chain was determined in a study of cytomegalovirus exposure and HLA in healthy donors. Turning to the study itself: Tens of millions of unique TCRs from HLA-typed donors made up an early data release. Whole-study findings and limits: Despite most TCR sequences being rare, some public TCRs occurred in many donors. Presence/absence analyses assumed roughly uniform sequencing depth across donors. Later analysis associated a missense DCLRE1C variant with TCR beta V- and J-gene trimming.

Concerning this clone itself: The antigen remains unidentified.

Both 60 Vbeta primers and 13 Jbeta primers went into the PCR. The method was immunoSEQ multiplex PCR; TCRdb's version includes in-frame clones alone and lacks a portion of them. The sample holds about 130,000 clones, approximately 80% seen once. CDR3 length: 14 residues. With 5 bases removed from V and 5 bases from J, the gap between germline ends came to 13 bases. CDR1 MDHEN and CDR2 SYDVKM come from the germline V gene. The chain has TRBV28 and TRBJ1-5; the D gene is possibly TRBD1 (6 bases). The sequenced material came from PBMCs. This clonotype was obtained from a man between 40 and 49 years old in good health and CMV-seronegative. In DNA form, the CDR3 reads TGTGCCAGCAGTAGGGGGGGCCGAGATCAGCCCCAGCATTTT. Translated: CASSRGGRDQPQHF.